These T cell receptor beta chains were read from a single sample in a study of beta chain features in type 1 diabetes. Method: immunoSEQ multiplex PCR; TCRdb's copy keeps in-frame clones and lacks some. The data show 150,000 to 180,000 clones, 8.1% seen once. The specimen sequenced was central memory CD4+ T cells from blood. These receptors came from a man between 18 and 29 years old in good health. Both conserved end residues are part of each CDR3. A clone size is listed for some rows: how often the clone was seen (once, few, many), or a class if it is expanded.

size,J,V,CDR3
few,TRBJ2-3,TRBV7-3,CASSLGGAGTDTQYF
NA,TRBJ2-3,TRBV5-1,CASSAGGVGTDTQYF
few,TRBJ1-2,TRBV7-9,CASSLASDRGHGYTF
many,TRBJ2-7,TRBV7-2,CASTRSYEQYF
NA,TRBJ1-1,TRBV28,CASSDRGGITEAFF
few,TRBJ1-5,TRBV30,CAWSIRGVLNQPQHF
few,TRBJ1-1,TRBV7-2,CASSLVGGANTEAFF
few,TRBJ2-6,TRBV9,CASSAGTGSGANVLTF
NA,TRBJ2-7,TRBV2,CASSGGPYEQYF
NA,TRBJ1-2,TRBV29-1,CSVSQTGTADGYTF
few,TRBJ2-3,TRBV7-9,CASSLVTTTDTQYF
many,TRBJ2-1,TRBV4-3,CASSQDLGAGGYNEQFF
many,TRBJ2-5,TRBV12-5,CASGYQEETQYF
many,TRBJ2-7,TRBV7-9,CASSLNGYEQYF
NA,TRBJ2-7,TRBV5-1,CASSLSPSSGGYEQYF
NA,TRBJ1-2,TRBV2,CASSEYGGQGGFSGYTF
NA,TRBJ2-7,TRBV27,CASMGGSSYEQYF
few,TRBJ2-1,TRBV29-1,CSVEVGYNEQFF
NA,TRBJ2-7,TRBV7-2,CASGQYEQYF
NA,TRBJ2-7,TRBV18,CASSEDRDHEQYF
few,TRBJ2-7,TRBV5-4,CASSLPQGRNEQYF
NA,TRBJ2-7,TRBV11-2,CASSLDESEQYF
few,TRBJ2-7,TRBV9,CASSVGGGTLLDEQYF
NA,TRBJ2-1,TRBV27,CASRPGTSGYNEQFF
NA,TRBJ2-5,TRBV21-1,CASSKEATRSKTQYF
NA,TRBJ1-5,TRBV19,CASRTGQGRGQPQHF
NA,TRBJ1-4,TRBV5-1,CASSLVGQPNEKLFF
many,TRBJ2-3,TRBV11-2,CASSLREVDTQYF
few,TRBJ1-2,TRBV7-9,CASSLSANYGYTF
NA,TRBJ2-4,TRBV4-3,CASSLGPLWESSDIQYF
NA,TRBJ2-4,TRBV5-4,CASSLYRQGLAKNIQYF
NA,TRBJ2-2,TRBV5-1,CASTRTGDTGELFF
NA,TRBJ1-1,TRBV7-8,CASSIGTTSEAFF
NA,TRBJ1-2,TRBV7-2,CASSLRGPTGEDYGYTF
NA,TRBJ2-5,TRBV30,CAWSIPGTSGSQYF
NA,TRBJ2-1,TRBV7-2,CASSFRDSQFF
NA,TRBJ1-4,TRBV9,CASSPGQTTNEKLFF
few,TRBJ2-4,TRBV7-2,CASSTPRQGGKNIQYF
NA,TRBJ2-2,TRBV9,CASRQGLAGAAGTGELFF
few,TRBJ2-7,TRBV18,CASSLSYEQYF